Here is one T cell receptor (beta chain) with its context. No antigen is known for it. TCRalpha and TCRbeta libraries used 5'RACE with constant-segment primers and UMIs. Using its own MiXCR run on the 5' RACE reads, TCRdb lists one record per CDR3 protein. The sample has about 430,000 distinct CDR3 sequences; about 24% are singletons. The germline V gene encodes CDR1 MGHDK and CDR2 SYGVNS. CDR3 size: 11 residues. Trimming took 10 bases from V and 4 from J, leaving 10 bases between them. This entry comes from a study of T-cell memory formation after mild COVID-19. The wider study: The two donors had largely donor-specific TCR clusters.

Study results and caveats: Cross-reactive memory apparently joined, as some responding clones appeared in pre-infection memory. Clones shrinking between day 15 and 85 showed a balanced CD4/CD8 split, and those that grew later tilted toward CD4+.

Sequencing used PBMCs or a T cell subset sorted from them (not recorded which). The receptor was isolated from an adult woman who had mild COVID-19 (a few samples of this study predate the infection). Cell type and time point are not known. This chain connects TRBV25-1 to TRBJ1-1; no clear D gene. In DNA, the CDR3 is TGTGCCACGCCGTTGGGCACTGAAGCTTTCTTT. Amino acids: CATPLGTEAFF.